This is a list of T cell receptor beta chains from one sample in a study of blood T cell repertoires in COVID-19. Using immunoSEQ multiplex PCR, the repertoire was profiled, and TCRdb retains in-frame clones only, with some absent. The sample yields approximately 500,000 clones, 85% to 90% seen once. The sample taken for sequencing was peripheral blood. The receptors stem from a woman in her fifties or sixties with COVID-19, enrolled during active disease. Both conserved end residues are part of each CDR3. A D gene is named only where the DNA matches it firmly. Where a row states a size, it is once, few, many or the class of an expanded clone; other rows omit it.

TRBD1	TRBV5-1	TRBJ1-5	.	TGCGCCAGCAGCCTGAAGGACAGGTTTAAACAGCCCCAGCATTTT	CASSLKDRFKQPQHF
.	TRBV28	TRBJ2-6	.	TGTGCCAGCAGTTCCTACAGGGCCGGGGCCAACGTCCTGACTTTC	CASSSYRAGANVLTF
TRBD1	TRBV4-1	TRBJ1-5	.	TGCGCCAGCAGCCAAGTACAGGGGGCCGGGCAGCCCCAGCATTTT	CASSQVQGAGQPQHF
.	TRBV11-2	TRBJ2-2	.	TGTGCCAGCAGCCTAGAACCGGGACTGGGCACCGGGGAGCTGTTTTTT	CASSLEPGLGTGELFF
TRBD1	TRBV30	TRBJ1-4	.	TGTGCCTGGAGTGTTACAGGGGGAACGGAAAAACTGTTTTTT	CAWSVTGGTEKLFF
TRBD1	TRBV6-5	TRBJ1-1	.	TGTGCCAGCAGCCGCCGGGACAGATATGAAGCTTTCTTT	CASSRRDRYEAFF
.	TRBV24-1	TRBJ2-2	.	TGTGCCACCAGTGCCAGGGACACCGGGGAGCTGTTTTTT	CATSARDTGELFF
.	TRBV7-9	TRBJ2-7	.	TGTGCCAGCAGCCTCCAGTACGAGCAGTACTTC	CASSLQYEQYF
.	TRBV13	TRBJ2-1	.	TGTGCCAGCAGCTTAGATCAGAATGAGCAGTTCTTC	CASSLDQNEQFF
TRBD2	TRBV5-1	TRBJ2-5	.	TGCGCCAGCGGGACTGGGACTAGCGGGGGGCAAGAGACCCAGTACTTC	CASGTGTSGGQETQYF
TRBD1	TRBV11-2	TRBJ2-7	.	TGTGCCAGCAGCCTAGTTTTGGCCAGGGGGTATTACGAGCAGTACTTC	CASSLVLARGYYEQYF
TRBD2	TRBV6-5	TRBJ2-1	.	TGTGCCAGCACCCAGACTAGCGGGGGGGCCGGGGAGCAGTTCTTC	CASTQTSGGAGEQFF
.	TRBV28	TRBJ1-3	.	TGTGCCAGCAGTTTGAGGGGGATCTCTGGAAACACCATATATTTT	CASSLRGISGNTIYF
TRBD1	TRBV29-1	TRBJ1-2	once	TGCAGCGTTGATTCCCAGACAGGGGCTAACTATGGCTACACCTTC	CSVDSQTGANYGYTF
.	TRBV30	TRBJ1-2	few	TGTGCCTGGAGTCTGACAAGCTATGGCTACACCTTC	CAWSLTSYGYTF
.	TRBV7-9	TRBJ1-2	.	TGTGCCAGCAGCTTAGGCCAGGACAGCTATGGCTACACCTTC	CASSLGQDSYGYTF
.	TRBV3-1/TRBV3-2	TRBJ1-2	few	TGTGCCAGCAGCCCCGCTCAGGGGATTCATGGCTACACCTTC	CASSPAQGIHGYTF
TRBD1	TRBV11-2	TRBJ1-2	.	TGTGCCAGCAGCTTAGCTCTGGGACAGGGCGGCTATGGCTACACCTTC	CASSLALGQGGYGYTF
.	TRBV5-1	TRBJ2-3	.	TGCGCCAGCAGTCTTGACAGCCCGGACACAGATACGCAGTATTTT	CASSLDSPDTDTQYF
TRBD1	TRBV18	TRBJ2-5	.	TGTGCCAGCACTCCTAGGACAGGGGTACAAGAGACCCAGTACTTC	CASTPRTGVQETQYF
.	TRBV4-1	TRBJ1-2	.	TGCGCCAGCAGCCTTTCGACAGGACTCTATGGCTACACCTTC	CASSLSTGLYGYTF
TRBD1	TRBV7-9	TRBJ1-1	.	TGTGCCAGCAGCTTCCCGGGACAGGTGAACACTGAAGCTTTCTTT	CASSFPGQVNTEAFF
.	TRBV9	TRBJ1-1	.	TGTGCCAGCAGCGTTACAGCGAACACTGAAGCTTTCTTT	CASSVTANTEAFF
.	TRBV25-1	TRBJ1-6	few	TGTGCCAGCAGTACAGGGTTTCAGGCCCTCCACTTT	CASSTGFQALHF
.	TRBV21-1	TRBJ1-4	once	TGTGCCAGCAGCTCTTCGGACAGGTTCCTTAATGAAAAACTGTTTTTT	CASSSSDRFLNEKLFF
TRBD1	TRBV19	TRBJ1-2	once	TGTGCCAGTACAAGACAGGGTCATGCTAACTATGGCTACACCTTC	CASTRQGHANYGYTF
.	TRBV6-5	TRBJ1-2	.	TGTGCCAGCAGCGTCATCGGGGGTGCTAACTATGGCTACACCTTC	CASSVIGGANYGYTF
.	TRBV29-1	TRBJ2-7	.	TGCAGCGTTGGGGGGCCCCCGCCCTACGAGCAGTACTTC	CSVGGPPPYEQYF
.	TRBV7-3	TRBJ2-5	.	TGTGCCAGCAGCTTTGGTCCCCGGGAGACCCAGTACTTC	CASSFGPRETQYF
TRBD1	TRBV19	TRBJ2-7	.	TGTGCCAGTAGTATAGGGGAGACAGGGGAAGCGCAGTACTTC	CASSIGETGEAQYF